Below are 2 T cell receptor beta chains sequenced from a single sample in a study of vaccination and CD4 T cells after COVID-19. With the Oncomine TCR Beta short-read assay, DNA from cultured CD4+ T cells was sequenced. MiXCR was run by TCRdb on the PCR reads, yielding one entry per CDR3 protein. There are under 20,000 distinct CDR3 sequences in the sample; roughly 31% occur only once, and 14% to 15% lies in the top ten. No antigen has been identified for these receptors. Treatment described: approximately nine-day PBMC culture with coronavirus spike peptide pools or control peptides (ViraFEST assay). Sequenced sample: cultured CD4+ T cells from blood. These TCRs come from a human donor with COVID-19.

A remark on this clonotype: One end of the junction varies from germline; a read error may be responsible. The chain links TRBV2 to TRBJ2-5; D ambiguous. CDR3 length equals 10 residues. Germline CDR1 is SNHLY and CDR2 is FYNNEI. The CDR3 sequence is CASRQEAQYF. CDR3 DNA sequence: TGTGCCAGCAGACAAGAGGCCCAGTACTTC. The whole variable domain, remainder taken from reference TRBV2 and TRBJ2-5, is EPEVTQTPSHQVTQMGQEVILRCVPISNHLYFYWYRQILGQKVEFLVSFYNNEISEKSEIFDDQFSVERPDGSNFTLKIRSTKLEDSAMYFCASRQEAQYFGPGTRLLVL.

The CDR3 DNA sequence: TGTGCCAGCTCAATACCGGGCACAGATACGCAGTATTTT. It yields the protein CASSIPGTDTQYF. The chain links TRBV18 to TRBJ2-3; D gene unclear. The CDR3 runs to 13 residues. Germline V gene sequence: CDR1 KGHSH, CDR2 LQKENI. Trimming pared 5 bases from V and 1 base from J, leaving 7 bases between.